One sample yielded the 15 T cell receptor beta chains listed below, sequenced in a study of shared T cell receptors in the human thymus. Sequenced by immunoSEQ multiplex PCR; TCRdb stores in-frame clones only, minus some. The top ten clones hold approximately 0.013% of a sample with about 540,000 clones, around 78% of them seen once. These data are also associated with another study on human thymus T cells.

Sequences were obtained from thymocytes. These receptors came from a boy younger than two with a congenital heart defect.

The CDR3 sequence is CASSTSVGTDTQYF. CDR3 in DNA: TGTGCCAGCAGTACTTCCGTAGGCACAGATACGCAGTATTTT. V is TRBV25-1 and J is TRBJ2-3; D remains ambiguous. The CDR3 extends over 14 amino acids. The V and J ends lost 5 bases and 1 base respectively, with 10 bases between them. Germline CDR1 MGHDK, CDR2 SYGVNS.

The chain employs TRBV6-1 and TRBJ2-7, with a weak D call TRBD1 (8 bases). The ends were cut back, 4 bases at V and 5 bases at J, with 21 bases in the middle. CDR3 length: 16 amino acids. CDR1 MNHNS and CDR2 SASEGT come from the germline V gene. The DNA of the CDR3 is TGTGCCAGCAGTGCCCGGGGGGAGGACAGGGACCACGAGCAGTACTTC. Residues: CASSARGEDRDHEQYF.

The rearrangement uses TRBV6-4 and TRBJ2-3; TRBD2 matches 8 bases. This CDR3 comprises 16 residues. Unmatched junction bases numbered 8, after V lost 5 bases and J lost 1 base. Germline values: CDR1 MRHNA, CDR2 SNTAGT. This chain's CDR3 is CASSPRGGSGTDTQYF. CDR3 bases: TGTGCCAGCAGTCCCCGGGGGGGGAGCGGCACAGATACGCAGTATTTT.

The V call is TRBV5-1, the J call TRBJ2-7, with D perhaps matching TRBD1 (5 bases). The CDR3 is made up of 15 amino acids. Deletions cut 4 bases from V and 2 bases from J, with 16 bases between. CDR1 is SGHRS and CDR2 is YFSETQ in the germline V gene. The CDR3 nucleotides read TGCGCCAGCAGCCCGGCCCAGGGATCTCCCTACGAGCAGTACTTC. It codes for CASSPAQGSPYEQYF.

This sequence joins TRBV19 and TRBJ2-1, with D tentatively TRBD2 (7 bases). The CDR3 is 15 residues long. CDR1 is LNHDA, CDR2 SQIVND, per germline (reference sequence). The V end was cut by 5 bases, the J end by 8 bases, with 19 bases between. The CDR3 region is CASSPYGGGADEQFF. CDR3 DNA sequence: TGTGCCAGTAGTCCTTACGGAGGGGGGGCGGATGAGCAGTTCTTC.

The V gene is TRBV18, the J gene TRBJ1-2; 7 bases align to TRBD1. The V gene's germline CDR1 is KGHSH and CDR2 LQKENI. CDR3 length: 16 residues. The V gene end was trimmed by 5 bases and the J gene end by 4 bases; junction bases not matched to a gene: 13. The CDR3 DNA sequence: TGTGCCAGCTCATCTAATCAGACGGGACAGAGCTATGGCTACACCTTC. It codes for CASSSNQTGQSYGYTF.

The chain joins TRBV29-1 to TRBJ2-5; tentatively, D is TRBD2 (7 bases). The closer fit of TRBJ2-7 to the DNA end suggests the J call may be wrong. This CDR3 is 15 amino acids long. The germline CDR1 and CDR2 sequences are SQVTM and ANQGSEA. CDR3 sequence: CSVEVGARGGYEQYF. In DNA, the CDR3 is TGCAGCGTTGAAGTTGGGGCTAGGGGGGGCTACGAGCAGTACTTC.

The chain couples TRBV29-1 to TRBJ2-6; a possible D gene is TRBD1 (5 bases). The germline V and J ends were trimmed by 0 bases and 1 base, with 7 bases remaining between them. Germline-derived CDR1 and CDR2 are SQVTM and ANQGSEA. The CDR3 covers 15 residues. The chain's CDR3 is CSVEESGSGANVLTF. DNA of the CDR3: TGCAGCGTTGAAGAATCAGGGTCTGGGGCCAACGTCCTGACTTTC.

The chain has TRBV11-2 and TRBJ2-7; 10 positions match TRBD2. The CDR3 loop spans 15 amino acids. Germline V CDR1 and CDR2: SGHAT, FQNNGV. V shed 5 bases, J shed 0 bases, and the junction held 4 bases outside the gene matches. CDR3 in amino acids: CASSLSGRNSYEQYF. CDR3 nucleotide sequence: TGTGCCAGCAGCCTTAGCGGGAGGAACTCCTACGAGCAGTACTTC.

This chain uses TRBV4-1 with TRBJ2-1; TRBD1 might be the D (6 bases). Germline loops: CDR1 MGHRA, CDR2 YSYEKL. The CDR3 sequence is 17 residues long. V was trimmed by 4 bases and J by 3 bases, leaving 19 bases between them. The CDR3 loop reads CASSRHPRDIDYNEQFF. CDR3 DNA: TGCGCCAGCAGCCGACACCCCCGGGACATTGACTACAATGAGCAGTTCTTC.

The rearrangement uses TRBV28 and TRBJ2-7; D is uncertain. The V and J ends lost 2 bases and 7 bases respectively, with 18 bases between them. CDR1 MDHEN and CDR2 SYDVKM come from the germline V gene. The CDR3 totals 15 residues. For the CDR3, the DNA is TGTGCCAGCAGTTTACAGCGATCAGATGGTAGGGAGCAGTACTTC. Translation gives CASSLQRSDGREQYF.

V gene TRBV10-1 combines with J gene TRBJ2-7, with TRBD1 as a possible D gene (7 bases). The germline gives CDR1 WNHNN, CDR2 SYGVQD (reference sequence). Trimming pared 2 bases from V and 5 bases from J, leaving 10 bases between. The CDR3 runs 13 residues. The CDR3: CASSEDREDEQYF. CDR3 coding DNA: TGCGCCAGCAGTGAGGACAGGGAGGACGAGCAGTACTTC.

The J gene is TRBJ1-5, the V gene TRBV19; the D gene is possibly TRBD1 (6 bases). V was clipped by 5 bases and J by 2 bases, with 31 bases between them. The germline CDR1 and CDR2 sequences are LNHDA and SQIVND (reference sequence). The CDR3 is 21 residues long. This CDR3 reads CASSPSTPLTGSLTRNQPQHF. CDR3 coding DNA: TGTGCCAGTAGTCCCTCGACCCCTCTTACAGGGAGTCTAACGCGCAATCAGCCCCAGCATTTT.

This chain links TRBV7-9 with TRBJ1-1, with 9 positions matching TRBD1. V shed 3 bases and J 4 bases; nucleotides not matched to a gene: 3. This CDR3 comprises 14 residues. Germline CDR1 is SEHNR and CDR2 is FQNEAQ (reference sequence). The DNA of the CDR3 is TGTGCCAGCAGCTTTCCGGGACAGGGCACTGAAGCTTTCTTT. Protein sequence: CASSFPGQGTEAFF.

This chain links TRBV13 with TRBJ2-7; 9 nucleotides line up with TRBD2. CDR3 length: 15 residues. Germline V gene lookup returns CDR1 PRHDT and CDR2 FYEKMQ (reference sequence). The trim removed 1 base at V and 7 bases at J, leaving 8 bases unmatched. The CDR3 loop reads CASSLATRTSEEQYF. For the CDR3, the DNA is TGTGCCAGCAGCTTAGCCACACGGACTAGCGAAGAGCAGTACTTC.